This TCR beta chain was retrieved from a study of cytomegalovirus exposure and HLA in healthy donors. Germline V gene lookup returns CDR1 SGHVS and CDR2 FQNEAQ. V lost 5 bases, J lost 2 bases, and 7 bases lay in between. The length of the CDR3 is 12 residues. The data were produced by immunoSEQ multiplex PCR, yet TCRdb's version contains in-frame clones alone and is incomplete. The data hold some 110,000 clones, with more than 75% observed a single time. This TCR came from a man younger than 35 in good health and CMV-seronegative. Sequencing was performed on PBMCs. The chain is built from TRBV7-8 and TRBJ2-7; D ambiguous. CDR3 amino acids: CASSQGAYEQYF. The CDR3 DNA sequence: TGTGCCAGCAGCCAAGGAGCCTACGAGCAGTACTTC. Full variable domain (rest looked up from reference TRBV7-8 and TRBJ2-7): GAGVSQSPRYKVAKRGQDVALRCDPISGHVSLFWYQQALGQGPEFLTYFQNEAQLDKSGLPSDRFFAERPEGSVSTLKIQRTQQEDSAVYLCASSQGAYEQYFGPGTRLTVT.